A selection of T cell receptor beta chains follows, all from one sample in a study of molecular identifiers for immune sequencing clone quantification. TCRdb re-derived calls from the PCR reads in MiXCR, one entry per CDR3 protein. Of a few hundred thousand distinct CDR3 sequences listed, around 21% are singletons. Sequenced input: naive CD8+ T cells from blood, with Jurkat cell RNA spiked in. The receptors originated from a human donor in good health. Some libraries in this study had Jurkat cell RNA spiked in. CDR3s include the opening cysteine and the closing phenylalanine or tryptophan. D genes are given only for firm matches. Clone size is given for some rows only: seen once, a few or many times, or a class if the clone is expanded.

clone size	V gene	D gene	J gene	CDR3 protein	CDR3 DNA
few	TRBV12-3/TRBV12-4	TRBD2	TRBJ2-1	CASSLARGGAYNEQFF	TGTGCCAGCAGTTTAGCGCGCGGGGGGGCCTACAATGAGCAGTTCTTC
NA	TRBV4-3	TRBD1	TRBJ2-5	CASSQEDRAETQYF	TGCGCCAGCAGCCAAGAGGACAGGGCCGAGACCCAGTACTTC
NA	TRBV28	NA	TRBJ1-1	CASSLSLSEVSTEAFF	TGTGCCAGCAGTTTATCTTTAAGTGAAGTGAGCACTGAAGCTTTCTTT
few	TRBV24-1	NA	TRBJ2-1	CATSQPNHEQFF	TGTGCCACAAGCCAGCCCAACCATGAGCAGTTCTTC
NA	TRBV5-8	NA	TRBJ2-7	CASSLDADAQYF	TGTGCCAGCAGCTTGGATGCGGACGCGCAGTACTTC
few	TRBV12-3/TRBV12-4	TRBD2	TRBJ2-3	CASSLVGLAGGMDTQYF	TGTGCCAGCAGTTTGGTAGGACTAGCGGGGGGGATGGATACGCAGTATTTT
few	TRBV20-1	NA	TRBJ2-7	CSAPSGPTYEQYF	TGCAGTGCCCCCAGCGGGCCCACCTACGAGCAGTACTTC
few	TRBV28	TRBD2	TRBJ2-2	CASSSPSGGYTGELFF	TGTGCCAGCAGTTCCCCAAGCGGGGGGTACACCGGGGAGCTGTTTTTT
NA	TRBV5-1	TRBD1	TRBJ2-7	CASGLAGGGEQYF	TGCGCCAGCGGCTTGGCAGGGGGCGGCGAGCAGTACTTC
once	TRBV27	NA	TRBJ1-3	CASSTRGTSSGNTIYF	TGTGCCAGCAGCACGAGGGGGACTAGCTCTGGAAACACCATATATTTT
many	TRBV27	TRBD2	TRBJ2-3	CASSISGSVTDTQYF	TGTGCCAGCAGTATTAGCGGGAGTGTAACAGATACGCAGTATTTT
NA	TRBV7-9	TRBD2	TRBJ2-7	CACSSPFPGAGREGGEQYF	TGTGCCTGCAGCTCCCCATTCCCTGGAGCGGGAAGAGAGGGAGGCGAGCAGTACTTC
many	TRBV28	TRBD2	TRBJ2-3	CASSPIAGVGTDTQYF	TGTGCCAGCAGTCCGATAGCGGGAGTCGGTACAGATACGCAGTATTTT
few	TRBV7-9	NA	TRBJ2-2	CASSLVVQTNTGELFF	TGTGCCAGCAGCTTAGTCGTACAGACGAACACCGGGGAGCTGTTTTTT
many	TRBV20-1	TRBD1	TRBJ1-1	CSASWTGVNTEAFF	TGCAGTGCTAGTTGGACAGGGGTTAACACTGAAGCTTTCTTT
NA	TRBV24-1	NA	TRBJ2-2	CATSEGLGQQTGELFF	TGTGCCACCAGTGAGGGGCTCGGACAGCAGACCGGGGAGCTGTTTTTT
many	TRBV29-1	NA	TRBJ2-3	CSVPLRGSPDTQYF	TGCAGCGTACCCCTCAGGGGTTCGCCAGATACGCAGTATTTT
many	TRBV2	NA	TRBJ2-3	CASSEGWGTSTDTQYF	TGTGCCAGCAGTGAAGGTTGGGGGACTAGCACAGATACGCAGTATTTT
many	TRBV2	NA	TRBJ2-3	CASSPFVSKGTDTQYF	TGTGCCAGCAGCCCTTTCGTGAGTAAAGGCACAGATACGCAGTATTTT
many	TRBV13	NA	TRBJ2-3	CASSSGRDTQYF	TGTGCCAGCAGCTCGGGACGGGATACGCAGTATTTT
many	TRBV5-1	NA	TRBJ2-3	CASSDPRSGVTDTQYF	TGCGCCAGCAGCGATCCTCGATCCGGGGTCACAGATACGCAGTATTTT
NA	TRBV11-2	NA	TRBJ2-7	CASSSWGREDTYEQYF	TGTGCCAGCAGCTCGTGGGGCAGAGAAGATACCTACGAGCAGTACTTC
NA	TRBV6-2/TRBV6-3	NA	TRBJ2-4	CASSYTLTENLAKNIQYF	TGTGCCAGCAGTTACACATTGACAGAAAACTTAGCCAAAAACATTCAGTACTTC
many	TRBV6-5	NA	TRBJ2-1	CASGGGQSSYNEQFF	TGTGCCAGCGGCGGGGGCCAAAGCTCCTACAATGAGCAGTTCTTC
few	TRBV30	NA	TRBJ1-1	CAWSVTYTEAFF	TGTGCCTGGAGTGTCACATACACTGAAGCTTTCTTT
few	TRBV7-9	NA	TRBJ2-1	CASSPAPGTEQFF	TGTGCCAGCAGCCCCGCCCCGGGGACTGAGCAGTTCTTC
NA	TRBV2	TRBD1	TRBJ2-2	CASSWTGENTGEPFF	TGTGCCAGCAGTTGGACAGGGGAAAACACCGGGGAGCCGTTTTTT
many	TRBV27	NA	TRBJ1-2	CASSSRGGYGYTF	TGTGCCAGCAGTTCTAGGGGGGGCTATGGCTACACCTTC
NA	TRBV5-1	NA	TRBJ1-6	CASSYGNVGSSYNSPLHF	TGCGCCAGCAGCTACGGGAATGTGGGCAGCTCCTATAATTCACCCCTCCACTTT
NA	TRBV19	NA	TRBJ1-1	CASSGTSNTEAFF	TGTGCCAGCTCAGGGACGTCAAACACTGAAGCTTTCTTT
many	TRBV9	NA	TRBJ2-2	CASSLRDIWNTGELFF	TGTGCCAGCAGCTTAAGGGACATCTGGAACACCGGGGAGCTGTTTTTT
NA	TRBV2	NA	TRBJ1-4	CASSEGRGQFEKLFF	TGTGCCAGCAGCGAAGGGCGGGGGCAGTTTGAAAAACTGTTTTTT
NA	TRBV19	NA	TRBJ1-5	CASSIGSSYSSQPQHF	TGTGCCAGTAGTATCGGGAGCAGCTATAGCAGTCAGCCCCAGCATTTT
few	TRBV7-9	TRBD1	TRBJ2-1	CASSPPRTGYNEQFF	TGTGCCAGCAGCCCCCCCCGGACAGGGTACAATGAGCAGTTCTTC
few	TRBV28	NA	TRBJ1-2	CASSLTLLSYGYTF	TGTGCCAGCAGTTTAACCCTGCTAAGCTATGGCTACACCTTC
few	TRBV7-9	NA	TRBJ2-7	CASSLLGSDEQYF	TGTGCCAGCAGCCTGCTGGGTTCCGACGAGCAGTACTTC
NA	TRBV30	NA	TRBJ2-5	CAWSVPIPQETQYF	TGTGCCTGGAGTGTCCCCATTCCCCAAGAGACCCAGTACTTC
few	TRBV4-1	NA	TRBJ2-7	CASSQVGDKYEQYF	TGCGCCAGCAGCCAAGTCGGGGACAAATACGAGCAGTACTTC
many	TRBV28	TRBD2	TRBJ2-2	CASSPGLDTGELFF	TGTGCCAGCAGCCCGGGACTAGACACCGGGGAGCTGTTTTTT
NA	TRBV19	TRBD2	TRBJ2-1	CASSIGTSGRNEQFF	TGTGCCAGTAGTATTGGGACTAGCGGGAGAAATGAGCAGTTCTTC
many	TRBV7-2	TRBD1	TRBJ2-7	CASSTTGTGAYEQYF	TGTGCCAGCAGCACGACCGGGACAGGGGCCTACGAGCAGTACTTC
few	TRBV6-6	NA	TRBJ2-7	CASSSRGDNEQYF	TGTGCCAGCAGTTCTCGCGGGGATAACGAGCAGTACTTC
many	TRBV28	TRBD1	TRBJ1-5	CASLTNRGPGSNQPQHF	TGTGCCTCCCTAACCAACAGGGGGCCAGGGAGCAATCAGCCCCAGCATTTT